Listed below are T cell receptor beta chains from one sample, sequenced in a study of naive and memory T cell subsets. TCRdb reprocessed the UMI-ligation and nested PCR reads via MiXCR and lists one record per CDR3 protein. The sample has just over 80,000 distinct CDR3 sequences, 9% to 9.5% seen once. The material sequenced was naive CD8+ T cells from blood. Receptors originate from a human donor in good health. Each CDR3 is given with its conserved first and last residue. D genes are given only for firm matches. Not every row has a clone size; where given, it reads once, few, many or a size class.

D gene: TRBD2; J gene: TRBJ2-2; V gene: TRBV5-1; clone size: .; CDR3 protein: CASQPGLAVSGELFF; CDR3 DNA: TGCGCCAGCCAACCGGGACTAGCGGTATCCGGGGAGCTGTTTTTT
D gene: TRBD1; J gene: TRBJ2-7; V gene: TRBV20-1; clone size: many; CDR3 protein: CSARPLVTGVEQYF; CDR3 DNA: TGCAGTGCTAGGCCTCTCGTCACAGGGGTTGAGCAGTACTTC
D gene: .; J gene: TRBJ2-1; V gene: TRBV5-6; clone size: many; CDR3 protein: CASSFAPWTVSGAYNEQFF; CDR3 DNA: TGTGCCAGCAGCTTTGCCCCGTGGACAGTCTCCGGGGCCTACAATGAGCAGTTCTTC
D gene: .; J gene: TRBJ1-2; V gene: TRBV20-1; clone size: many; CDR3 protein: CSAKDRGGAAYGYTF; CDR3 DNA: TGCAGTGCTAAAGATCGGGGTGGAGCTGCCTATGGCTACACCTTC
D gene: .; J gene: TRBJ2-7; V gene: TRBV3-1; clone size: many; CDR3 protein: CASSQARHRPYEQYF; CDR3 DNA: TGTGCCAGCAGCCAAGCCCGTCACCGACCCTACGAGCAGTACTTC
D gene: .; J gene: TRBJ2-3; V gene: TRBV2; clone size: few; CDR3 protein: CASRTRRGSTDTQYF; CDR3 DNA: TGTGCCAGCAGGACGAGACGAGGGAGCACAGATACGCAGTATTTT
D gene: .; J gene: TRBJ2-2; V gene: TRBV10-2; clone size: few; CDR3 protein: CASSEGGELFF; CDR3 DNA: TGCGCCAGCAGTGAAGGCGGGGAGCTGTTTTTT
D gene: TRBD2; J gene: TRBJ2-7; V gene: TRBV9; clone size: .; CDR3 protein: CASSPRLAGGYEQYF; CDR3 DNA: TGTGCCAGCAGCCCTCGACTAGCGGGAGGCTACGAGCAGTACTTC
D gene: .; J gene: TRBJ1-6; V gene: TRBV28; clone size: .; CDR3 protein: CASGRIGSSPLHF; CDR3 DNA: TGTGCCAGCGGTCGGATCGGGAGCTCACCCCTCCACTTT
D gene: TRBD2; J gene: TRBJ2-1; V gene: TRBV5-1; clone size: many; CDR3 protein: CASSLRTSGTEQFF; CDR3 DNA: TGCGCCAGCAGCCTACGGACTAGCGGGACCGAGCAGTTCTTC
D gene: TRBD2; J gene: TRBJ2-3; V gene: TRBV20-1; clone size: many; CDR3 protein: CSANSGRGTDTQYF; CDR3 DNA: TGCAGTGCTAACAGCGGGAGAGGCACAGATACGCAGTATTTT
D gene: .; J gene: TRBJ2-2; V gene: TRBV20-1; clone size: many; CDR3 protein: CSARSGGSNTGELFF; CDR3 DNA: TGCAGTGCTAGGTCCGGAGGGTCGAACACCGGGGAGCTGTTTTTT
D gene: .; J gene: TRBJ2-7; V gene: TRBV12-3/TRBV12-4; clone size: .; CDR3 protein: CASSLPGSRYDEQYF; CDR3 DNA: TGTGCCAGCAGTCTCCCAGGGTCACGGTACGACGAGCAGTACTTC
D gene: TRBD2; J gene: TRBJ2-7; V gene: TRBV2; clone size: .; CDR3 protein: CASSEFSIWDRAGGYEQYF; CDR3 DNA: TGTGCCAGCAGTGAATTCTCCATTTGGGATCGGGCGGGAGGGTACGAGCAGTACTTC
D gene: .; J gene: TRBJ1-5; V gene: TRBV19; clone size: .; CDR3 protein: CASSTTVNSNQPQHF; CDR3 DNA: TGTGCCAGTAGTACGACAGTAAATAGCAATCAGCCCCAGCATTTT
D gene: TRBD2; J gene: TRBJ2-1; V gene: TRBV29-1; clone size: many; CDR3 protein: CSVVSGSNYNEQFF; CDR3 DNA: TGCAGCGTAGTTAGCGGGAGTAACTACAATGAGCAGTTCTTC
D gene: .; J gene: TRBJ2-7; V gene: TRBV2; clone size: many; CDR3 protein: CASRGRGSYEQYF; CDR3 DNA: TGTGCCAGCAGGGGGAGGGGGTCCTACGAGCAGTACTTC
D gene: .; J gene: TRBJ2-7; V gene: TRBV25-1; clone size: many; CDR3 protein: CASSEGYEQYF; CDR3 DNA: TGTGCCAGCAGTGAGGGATACGAGCAGTACTTC
D gene: .; J gene: TRBJ2-1; V gene: TRBV3-1; clone size: many; CDR3 protein: CASSQGLVASNEQFF; CDR3 DNA: TGTGCCAGCAGCCAAGGACTAGTGGCCTCGAATGAGCAGTTCTTC
D gene: TRBD2; J gene: TRBJ2-2; V gene: TRBV20-1; clone size: many; CDR3 protein: CSARDSGRVNTGELFF; CDR3 DNA: TGCAGTGCTAGGGACAGCGGGAGGGTAAACACCGGGGAGCTGTTTTTT
D gene: .; J gene: TRBJ1-3; V gene: TRBV27; clone size: .; CDR3 protein: CASSFDSGNTIYF; CDR3 DNA: TGTGCCAGCAGTTTCGACTCTGGAAACACCATATATTTT
D gene: TRBD2; J gene: TRBJ2-3; V gene: TRBV15; clone size: few; CDR3 protein: CATSTERGLTDTQYF; CDR3 DNA: TGTGCCACCAGCACCGAGCGGGGACTCACAGATACGCAGTATTTT
D gene: .; J gene: TRBJ2-1; V gene: TRBV7-9; clone size: few; CDR3 protein: CASGGWGGISYNEQFF; CDR3 DNA: TGTGCCAGTGGCGGGTGGGGCGGGATCTCCTACAATGAGCAGTTCTTC
D gene: TRBD1; J gene: TRBJ1-2; V gene: TRBV9; clone size: .; CDR3 protein: CASSEYQGAGGYTF; CDR3 DNA: TGTGCCAGCAGCGAATACCAGGGGGCGGGAGGCTACACCTTC
D gene: .; J gene: TRBJ2-1; V gene: TRBV27; clone size: many; CDR3 protein: CASSLSETLYNEQFF; CDR3 DNA: TGTGCCAGCAGTTTATCCGAGACTCTATACAATGAGCAGTTCTTC
D gene: .; J gene: TRBJ2-7; V gene: TRBV5-4; clone size: many; CDR3 protein: CASSSGPLEQYF; CDR3 DNA: TGTGCCAGCAGCTCGGGACCCTTAGAGCAGTACTTC
D gene: .; J gene: TRBJ2-3; V gene: TRBV29-1; clone size: .; CDR3 protein: CSATGNNEDTQYF; CDR3 DNA: TGCAGCGCTACAGGGAATAACGAAGATACGCAGTATTTT
D gene: TRBD1; J gene: TRBJ2-5; V gene: TRBV29-1; clone size: many; CDR3 protein: CSVDPGDREETQYF; CDR3 DNA: TGCAGCGTTGACCCGGGGGACAGGGAAGAGACCCAGTACTTC
D gene: TRBD2; J gene: TRBJ2-7; V gene: TRBV7-2; clone size: many; CDR3 protein: CASSRLAGGGSYEQYF; CDR3 DNA: TGTGCCAGCAGCCGACTAGCGGGAGGGGGCTCCTACGAGCAGTACTTC
D gene: .; J gene: TRBJ1-5; V gene: TRBV6-1; clone size: many; CDR3 protein: CASSEPSGGINQPQHF; CDR3 DNA: TGTGCCAGCAGTGAACCGTCCGGAGGAATCAATCAGCCCCAGCATTTT
D gene: TRBD1; J gene: TRBJ2-7; V gene: TRBV6-6; clone size: .; CDR3 protein: CASSYPGTGAEQYF; CDR3 DNA: TGTGCCAGCAGTTACCCCGGGACAGGGGCCGAGCAGTACTTC
D gene: TRBD2; J gene: TRBJ2-7; V gene: TRBV19; clone size: few; CDR3 protein: CASSVLAGVYEQYF; CDR3 DNA: TGTGCCAGTAGTGTCCTAGCGGGGGTCTACGAGCAGTACTTC
D gene: .; J gene: TRBJ2-1; V gene: TRBV14; clone size: many; CDR3 protein: CASSVSYNEQFF; CDR3 DNA: TGTGCCAGCAGCGTAAGCTACAATGAGCAGTTCTTC
D gene: .; J gene: TRBJ2-2; V gene: TRBV28; clone size: once; CDR3 protein: CASSLLTEHTGELFF; CDR3 DNA: TGTGCCAGCAGTTTGTTAACAGAACACACCGGGGAGCTGTTTTTT
D gene: .; J gene: TRBJ1-1; V gene: TRBV6-5; clone size: .; CDR3 protein: CASSYATQTEKAFF; CDR3 DNA: TGTGCCAGCAGTTACGCCACCCAGACAGAAAAAGCTTTCTTT
D gene: .; J gene: TRBJ2-2; V gene: TRBV24-1; clone size: few; CDR3 protein: CATRGGPGRDTGELFF; CDR3 DNA: TGTGCCACCAGAGGGGGGCCAGGGCGCGACACCGGGGAGCTGTTTTTT
D gene: .; J gene: TRBJ2-2; V gene: TRBV20-1; clone size: few; CDR3 protein: CSARDGSFTGELFF; CDR3 DNA: TGCAGTGCTAGAGACGGGAGTTTTACCGGGGAGCTGTTTTTT
D gene: TRBD2; J gene: TRBJ2-7; V gene: TRBV7-3; clone size: few; CDR3 protein: CASSPGAGDYEQYF; CDR3 DNA: TGTGCCAGCAGCCCCGGGGCGGGAGACTACGAGCAGTACTTC
D gene: .; J gene: TRBJ2-7; V gene: TRBV29-1; clone size: many; CDR3 protein: CSVEDLTGGSYEQYF; CDR3 DNA: TGCAGCGTTGAAGATCTCACTGGGGGGTCCTACGAGCAGTACTTC
D gene: .; J gene: TRBJ2-7; V gene: TRBV30; clone size: .; CDR3 protein: CAWAQDSTYEQYF; CDR3 DNA: TGTGCCTGGGCCCAGGACAGTACCTACGAGCAGTACTTC
D gene: TRBD2; J gene: TRBJ2-4; V gene: TRBV27; clone size: once; CDR3 protein: CANRSGTSGYNIQYF; CDR3 DNA: TGTGCCAACAGGTCCGGGACTAGCGGTTACAACATTCAGTACTTC
D gene: .; J gene: TRBJ1-1; V gene: TRBV7-6; clone size: .; CDR3 protein: CASSQTGNTEAFF; CDR3 DNA: TGTGCCAGCAGCCAGACAGGGAACACTGAAGCTTTCTTT
D gene: .; J gene: TRBJ2-1; V gene: TRBV7-6; clone size: many; CDR3 protein: CASSVRSWGAGEYNEQFF; CDR3 DNA: TGTGCCAGCAGCGTTAGGTCGTGGGGAGCGGGTGAATACAATGAGCAGTTCTTC
D gene: .; J gene: TRBJ1-1; V gene: TRBV7-9; clone size: few; CDR3 protein: CASSLISEEAFF; CDR3 DNA: TGTGCCAGCAGCTTAATTTCAGAAGAAGCTTTCTTT
D gene: .; J gene: TRBJ2-7; V gene: TRBV5-5; clone size: many; CDR3 protein: CASSMAGYEQYF; CDR3 DNA: TGTGCCAGCAGCATGGCGGGCTACGAGCAGTACTTC
D gene: .; J gene: TRBJ1-2; V gene: TRBV27; clone size: few; CDR3 protein: CASSLSVSNHYGYTF; CDR3 DNA: TGTGCCAGCAGTTTATCCGTGTCAAATCACTATGGCTACACCTTC
D gene: .; J gene: TRBJ2-1; V gene: TRBV5-4; clone size: .; CDR3 protein: CASSLRFMGDEQFF; CDR3 DNA: TGTGCCAGCAGCTTGAGGTTTATGGGCGATGAGCAGTTCTTC
D gene: .; J gene: TRBJ2-7; V gene: TRBV29-1; clone size: many; CDR3 protein: CSVEEPDSMNPYF; CDR3 DNA: TGCAGCGTTGAAGAGCCGGACTCGATGAACCCGTACTTC
D gene: TRBD2; J gene: TRBJ2-2; V gene: TRBV28; clone size: .; CDR3 protein: CASSRLLGTSGTDTGELFF; CDR3 DNA: TGTGCCAGCAGTCGCCTGCTTGGGACTAGCGGGACGGACACCGGGGAGCTGTTTTTT
D gene: TRBD2; J gene: TRBJ2-5; V gene: TRBV2; clone size: few; CDR3 protein: CASSEQREIGETQYF; CDR3 DNA: TGTGCCAGCAGTGAACAGCGGGAGATCGGAGAGACCCAGTACTTC
D gene: .; J gene: TRBJ2-3; V gene: TRBV13; clone size: .; CDR3 protein: CASSSWGVNTDTQYF; CDR3 DNA: TGTGCCAGCAGCTCTTGGGGGGTAAACACAGATACGCAGTATTTT
D gene: .; J gene: TRBJ2-7; V gene: TRBV7-2; clone size: many; CDR3 protein: CASSLEYSSYEQYF; CDR3 DNA: TGTGCCAGCAGCTTAGAGTACAGCTCCTACGAGCAGTACTTC
D gene: .; J gene: TRBJ2-1; V gene: TRBV7-9; clone size: many; CDR3 protein: CASSLGSAEQFF; CDR3 DNA: TGTGCCAGCAGCTTAGGGTCTGCCGAGCAGTTCTTC
D gene: .; J gene: TRBJ2-1; V gene: TRBV16; clone size: .; CDR3 protein: CASSQSPQSSLSNEQFF; CDR3 DNA: TGTGCCAGCAGCCAATCGCCCCAGTCTTCCCTAAGCAATGAGCAGTTCTTC
D gene: TRBD1; J gene: TRBJ1-4; V gene: TRBV27; clone size: many; CDR3 protein: CASSKTPGQGLQKLFF; CDR3 DNA: TGTGCCAGCAGTAAAACACCGGGACAGGGCCTGCAAAAACTGTTTTTT
D gene: .; J gene: TRBJ2-5; V gene: TRBV27; clone size: .; CDR3 protein: CASSSGQETQYF; CDR3 DNA: TGTGCCAGTTCGAGCGGACAAGAGACCCAGTACTTC
D gene: TRBD2; J gene: TRBJ2-3; V gene: TRBV5-6; clone size: .; CDR3 protein: CASSLLPSGSWGTDTQYF; CDR3 DNA: TGTGCCAGCAGCTTGCTTCCTAGCGGGAGTTGGGGCACAGATACGCAGTATTTT